This TCR beta chain was sequenced in a study of T cells in Graves' hyperthyroidism and ophthalmopathy. From germline, CDR1 is MGHRA and CDR2 YSYEKL. The CDR3 has 14 residues. V shed 5 bases, J shed 5 bases, and the junction held 3 bases outside the gene matches. TCR beta CDR3 sequences were amplified from RNA transcripts. HTBI primers drove first-round RT-PCR of the TCR CDR3. MiXCR, run by TCRdb on the multiplex PCR reads, gives a single entry per CDR3 protein. The sample lists 500,000 to 650,000 distinct CDR3 sequences; approximately 15% were seen once. The diagnoses drew upon clinical symptoms, serum thyroxine and TRAb, thyroid ultrasound and orbital computed tomography. In regard to this clonotype: Its specificity is not known.

Broader study findings: From stable hyperthyroidism, ophthalmopathy was separated by a 13 V-J model.

J is TRBJ1-5 and V is TRBV4-1; 10 bases line up with TRBD1. The sequenced sample consisted of blood. This clonotype originated in a woman between 35 and 50 years old with Graves' hyperthyroidism. The CDR3 here is CASSWDRGDQPQHF. The CDR3 DNA reads TGCGCCAGCAGCTGGGACAGGGGAGATCAGCCCCAGCATTTT.